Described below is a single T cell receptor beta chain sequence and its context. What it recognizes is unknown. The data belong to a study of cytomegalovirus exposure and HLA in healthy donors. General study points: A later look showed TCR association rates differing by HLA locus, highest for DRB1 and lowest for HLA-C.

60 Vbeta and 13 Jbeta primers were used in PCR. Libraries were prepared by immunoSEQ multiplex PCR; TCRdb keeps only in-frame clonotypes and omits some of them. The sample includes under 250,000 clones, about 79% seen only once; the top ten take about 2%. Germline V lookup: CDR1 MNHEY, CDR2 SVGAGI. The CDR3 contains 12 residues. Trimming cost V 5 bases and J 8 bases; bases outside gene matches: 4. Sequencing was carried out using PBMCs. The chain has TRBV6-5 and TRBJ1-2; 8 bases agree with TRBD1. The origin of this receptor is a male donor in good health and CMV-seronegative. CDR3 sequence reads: CASSEPGGGYTF. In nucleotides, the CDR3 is TGTGCCAGCAGTGAACCAGGGGGCGGCTACACCTTC.